This TCR beta chain was identified during a study of metastatic and nonmetastatic thyroid tumors. Each patient went into thyroid surgery without having received any treatment. Using MiXCR, TCRdb reanalyzed the PCR reads. The sample lists roughly 83,000 clones, around 14% occurring once. The V gene lost 3 bases and the J gene lost 0 bases, with 2 bases spanning the gap. The CDR3 is 12 residues long. The germline gives CDR1 MNHEY, CDR2 SVGEGT. The chain combines TRBV6-2 or TRBV6-3 with TRBJ1-1; unclear D gene. This TCR was sampled from a female donor with papillary thyroid cancer or a benign thyroid nodule (not recorded which). Some clones in this sample may be carry-over from other donors' samples. Input material: blood. The CDR3 DNA reads as TGTGCCAGCAGTTATCTGAACACTGAAGCTTTCTTT. The encoded protein is CASSYLNTEAFF.